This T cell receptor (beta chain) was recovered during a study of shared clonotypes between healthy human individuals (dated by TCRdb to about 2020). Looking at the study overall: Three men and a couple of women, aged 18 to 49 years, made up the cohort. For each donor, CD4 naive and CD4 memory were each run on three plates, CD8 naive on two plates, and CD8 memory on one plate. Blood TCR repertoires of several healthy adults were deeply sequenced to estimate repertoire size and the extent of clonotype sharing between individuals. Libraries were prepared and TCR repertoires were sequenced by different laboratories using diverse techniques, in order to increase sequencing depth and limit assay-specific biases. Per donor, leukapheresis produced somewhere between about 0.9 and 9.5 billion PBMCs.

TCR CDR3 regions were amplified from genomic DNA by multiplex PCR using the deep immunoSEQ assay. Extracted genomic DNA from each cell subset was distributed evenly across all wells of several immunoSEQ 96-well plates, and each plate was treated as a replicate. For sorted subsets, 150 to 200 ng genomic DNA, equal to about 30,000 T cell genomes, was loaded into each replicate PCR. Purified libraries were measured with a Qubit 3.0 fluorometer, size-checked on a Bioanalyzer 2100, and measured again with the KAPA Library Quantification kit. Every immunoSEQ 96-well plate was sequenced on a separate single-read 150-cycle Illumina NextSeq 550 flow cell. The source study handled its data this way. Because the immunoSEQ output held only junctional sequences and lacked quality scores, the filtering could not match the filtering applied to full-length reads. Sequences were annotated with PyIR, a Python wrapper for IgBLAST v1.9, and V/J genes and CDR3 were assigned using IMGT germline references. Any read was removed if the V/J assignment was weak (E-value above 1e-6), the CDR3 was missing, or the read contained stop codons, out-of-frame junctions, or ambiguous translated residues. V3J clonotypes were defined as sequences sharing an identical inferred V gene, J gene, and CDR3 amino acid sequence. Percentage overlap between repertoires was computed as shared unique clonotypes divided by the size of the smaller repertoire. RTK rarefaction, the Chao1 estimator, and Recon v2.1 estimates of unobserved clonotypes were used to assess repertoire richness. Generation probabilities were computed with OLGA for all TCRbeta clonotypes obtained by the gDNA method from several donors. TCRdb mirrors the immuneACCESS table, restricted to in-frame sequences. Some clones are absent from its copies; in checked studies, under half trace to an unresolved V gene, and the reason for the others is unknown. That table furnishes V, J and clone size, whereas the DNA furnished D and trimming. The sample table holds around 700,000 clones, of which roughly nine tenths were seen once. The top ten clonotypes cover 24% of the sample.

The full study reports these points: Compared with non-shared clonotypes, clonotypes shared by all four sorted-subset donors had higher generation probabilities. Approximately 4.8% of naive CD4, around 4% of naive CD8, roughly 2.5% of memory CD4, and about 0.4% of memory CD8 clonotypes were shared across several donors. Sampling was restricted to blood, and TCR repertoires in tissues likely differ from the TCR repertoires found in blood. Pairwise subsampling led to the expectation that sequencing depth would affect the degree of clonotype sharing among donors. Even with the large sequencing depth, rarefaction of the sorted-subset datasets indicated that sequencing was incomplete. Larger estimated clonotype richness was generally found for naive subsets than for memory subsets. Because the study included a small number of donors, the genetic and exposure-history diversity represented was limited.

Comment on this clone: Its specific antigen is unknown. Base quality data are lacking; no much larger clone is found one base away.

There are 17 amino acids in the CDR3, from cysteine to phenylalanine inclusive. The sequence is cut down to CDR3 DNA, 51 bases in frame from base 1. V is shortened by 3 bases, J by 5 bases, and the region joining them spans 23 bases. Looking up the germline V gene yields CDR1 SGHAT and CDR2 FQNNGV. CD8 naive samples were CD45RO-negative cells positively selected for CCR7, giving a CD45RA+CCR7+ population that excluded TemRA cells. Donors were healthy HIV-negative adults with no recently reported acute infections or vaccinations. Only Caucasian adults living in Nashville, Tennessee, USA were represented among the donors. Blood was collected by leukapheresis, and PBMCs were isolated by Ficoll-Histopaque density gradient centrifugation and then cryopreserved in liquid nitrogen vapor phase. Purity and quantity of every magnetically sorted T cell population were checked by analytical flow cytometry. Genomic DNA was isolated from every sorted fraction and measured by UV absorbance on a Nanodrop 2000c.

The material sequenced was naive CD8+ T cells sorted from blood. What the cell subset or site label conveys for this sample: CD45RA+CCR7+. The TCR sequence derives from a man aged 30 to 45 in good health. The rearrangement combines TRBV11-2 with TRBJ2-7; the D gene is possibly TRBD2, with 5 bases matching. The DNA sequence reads TGTGCCAGCAGCTTCTCCACAGTTGGAGGCTTGTTGGACGAGCAGTACTTC. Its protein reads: CASSFSTVGGLLDEQYF. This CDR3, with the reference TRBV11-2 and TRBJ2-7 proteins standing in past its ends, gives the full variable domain EAGVAQSPRYKIIEKRQSVAFWCNPISGHATLYWYQQILGQGPKLLIQFQNNGVVDDSQLPKDRFSAERLKGVDSTLKIQPAKLEDSAVYLCASSFSTVGGLLDEQYFGPGTRLTVT.